A single sample gave rise to the 8 T cell receptor beta chains below, sequenced in a study of tissue T cells after allogeneic stem cell transplantation. Stated time point: mouse harvest day 14 after allogeneic transplant. The graft held 10^6 splenic CD5+ T cells and 10^7 T-cell-depleted bone marrow cells. Sequencing was performed with immunoSEQ multiplex PCR; in TCRdb, only in-frame clones are kept and a portion is missing. The repertoire consists of some 3,000 clones, with about half occurring once and the leading ten covering around a fifth. Specimen: gut tissue. All receptors derive from a female BALB/c mouse given C57BL/6 T cells with graft-versus-host disease after an allogeneic hematopoietic cell transplant.

On this clone: Gene names denote mouse genes. From the germline J gene comes the end of the CDR3, since the read stops 1 residue before it. The chain combines TRBV19 with TRBJ2-7, with 8 bases that match TRBD2. V was clipped by 5 bases and J by 0 bases; unmatched bases: 7. This CDR3 contains 15 residues. Germline V lookup: CDR1 FNHDT, CDR2 SITEND (reference sequence). The CDR3 region is CASRGYWGNSYEQYF. The sequenced CDR3 bases are TGTGCCAGCAGGGGGTACTGGGGGAACTCCTATGAACAGTAC.

With respect to this clone: The gene names here belong to mouse. The read ends 1 residue early relative to the CDR3; the germline J gene fills the gap. The J gene is TRBJ1-3, the V gene TRBV12-2; D is ambiguous. Trimming pared 4 bases from V and 0 bases from J, leaving 6 bases between. Germline CDR1 SGHLS, CDR2 HYDKME. This CDR3 comprises 13 residues. CDR3 sequence reads: CASSRISGNTLYF. The CDR3 DNA, read in part, is TGTGCCAGCTCCAGAATTTCTGGAAATACGCTCTAT.

By share of the sample, this clone is large (0.1 to 1%). Genes and germline come from the mouse. Read coverage stops 1 residue before the CDR3 terminus; the germline J gene supplies the remainder. This chain uses TRBV26 with TRBJ2-1; 7 positions agree with TRBD1. Germline V gives CDR1 KGHPV, CDR2 FQNQEV (reference sequence). V was pared by 4 bases and J by 1 base, with 1 base of the junction left unmatched. This CDR3 is 14 amino acids long. CDR3 residues: CASSPGQNYAEQFF. Incomplete CDR3 DNA: TGTGCCAGCAGTCCGGGACAGAACTATGCTGAGCAGTTC.

About this clone itself: Gene names are mouse gene names. With the read ending 1 residue before the CDR3 end, the germline J gene is used to fill in that end. The gene calls are TRBV26 and TRBJ1-4; 8 positions match TRBD1. The V segment lost 5 bases and the J segment 3 bases; nucleotides outside the gene matches: 5. The CDR3 is 15 residues long. CDR1 KGHPV and CDR2 FQNQEV come from the germline V gene (reference sequence). CDR3 loop: CASSSRQGTNERLFF. CDR3 DNA, as far as it was read: TGTGCCAGCAGTTCCCGACAGGGGACCAACGAAAGATTATTT.

A few counts support this clone. Mouse gene names and germline throughout. The CDR3 end lies 1 residue beyond the end of the read and is filled in from the germline J gene. V and J are TRBV1 and TRBJ1-1; TRBD1 aligns across 7 bases. V lost 7 bases and J lost 1; bases outside the gene matches: 6. Germline CDR1 reads NSQYPW; CDR2 reads LRSPGD (reference sequence). The CDR3 sequence is 14 residues long. The covered CDR3 bases are TGCACCTGCATGTCCCGGGACAGGAACACAGAAGTCTTC. Encoded protein: CTCMSRDRNTEVF. The complete CDR3 sequence is CTCMSRDRNTEVFF. Full variable domain (missing parts from reference TRBV1 and TRBJ1-1): VTLLEQNPRWRLVPRGQAVNLRCILKNSQYPWMSWYQQDLQKQLQWLFTLRSPGDKEVKSLPGADYLATRVTDTELRLQVANMSQGRTLYCTCMSRDRNTEVFFGKGTRLTVV.

A word on this clone: Gene names follow the mouse nomenclature. The DNA ends 1 residue before the CDR3 does, and the rest of the CDR3 is filled in from the germline J gene. The J gene is TRBJ2-3, the V gene TRBV3, with 11 bases fitting TRBD2. The CDR3 contains 16 residues. Germline loops: CDR1 SNHLY, CDR2 FYNGKV (reference sequence). The J segment lost 1 base and the V segment lost 2 bases, leaving 2 bases of the junction unmatched. CDR3 bases read: TGTGCCAGCAGCTTACGACTGGGGGGGGGTGCAGAAACGCTGTAT. Amino acid sequence: CASSLRLGGGAETLY. The CDR3 in full is CASSLRLGGGAETLYF.

Turning to this clone: The germline and genes are mouse ones. The sequenced fragment ends 1 residue before the CDR3 boundary, so the rest is inferred from the germline J gene. The genes are TRBV26 and TRBJ2-5, with TRBD2 matching 13 bases. This CDR3 contains 13 residues. Per the germline V gene, CDR1 is KGHPV and CDR2 is FQNQEV (reference sequence). V lost 9 bases and J lost 5; bases outside the gene matches: 2. CDR3 bases read: TGTGCCAGTGGACTGGGGGGGCCAGACACCCAGTAC. Its protein product is CASGLGGPDTQY. The whole CDR3 region reads CASGLGGPDTQYF.

This clone counts as large. Gene labels here are mouse ones. The CDR3 goes on 1 residue after the read ends, and that part is filled in from the germline J gene. The chain combines TRBV16 with TRBJ2-1; 9 bases align to TRBD1. The CDR3 is 15 residues long. Germline CDR1 and CDR2: SGHSA and FRNQAP. J was trimmed by 2 bases and V by 5 bases; bases with no gene match: 4. The CDR3 here is CASSNRDRDYAEQFF. Incomplete CDR3 DNA: TGTGCAAGCAGCAACCGGGACAGGGACTATGCTGAGCAGTTC.